This T cell receptor beta chain was documented in a study of blood T cell repertoires in COVID-19 (dated by TCRdb to the early 2020s). For the study in its entirety: The collaborator samples originated in the United States, Italy and Spain and spanned the acute and convalescent phases of COVID-19. The material from the prospective study consisted of cDNA or gDNA derived from T cells, B-cell-depleted T cells, or PBMCs. The dataset comprised deeply sampled blood TCRbeta repertoires from subjects exposed to, actively infected with, or recovered from COVID-19. The repertoires were released in a freely available public database meant as a resource for research on the immune response to SARS-CoV-2. Samples were obtained from the ongoing ImmuneRACE study (first 160 participants) and from over a thousand subjects provided by 6 global collaborators. Nearly every sample came with metadata listing a de-identified subject ID, COVID-19 status, age in years and sex. HLA class I and class II types, where available, came from metadata supplied by the sample provider rather than from assay-based typing.

What the research found in general, with its limitations: The amount of clinical and demographic metadata varied by source and participant and was provided uncurated.

The collaborating institutions used their own protocols to collect whole blood in K2EDTA tubes. Collaborator samples were shipped for TCRbeta analysis as frozen whole blood, isolated PBMCs, or DNA extracted from either sample type. The immunoSEQ Assay, a bias-controlled multiplex PCR, was used to amplify TCRbeta CDR3 regions from genomic DNA. The published analysis was carried out like this. The number of nucleated cells in each sample was estimated by amplification of reference gene primers within the assay. To quantify the absolute abundance of each unique TCRbeta CDR3 rearrangement, sequence reads were collapsed and filtered. Productive Simpson clonality was computed per sample as the square root of Simpson's diversity index over productive rearrangements. TCRdb mirrors the immuneACCESS table, restricted to in-frame sequences. Some clones are absent from its copies; in checked studies, under half trace to an unresolved V gene, and the reason for the others is unknown. V and J calls and clone size are those listed in that table; D and trimming were worked out from the DNA. This sample comprises more than 70,000 clones, roughly nine tenths of them detected only once. The ten most abundant clones make up more than 8% of the sample.

From a lookup of the germline V gene, CDR1 and CDR2 are SGHRS and YFSETQ. The CDR3 numbers 14 residues from cysteine through phenylalanine. Just the 42-base CDR3 DNA is kept, in frame starting at base 1. V trim: 0 bases; J trim: 5 bases; unmatched bases: 3. Turning to this clone: Its antigen specificity is not known. The input lacks base qualities; no much larger clone sits a single base away.

Specimen: peripheral blood. The V and J segments used are TRBV5-1 and TRBJ2-3, with 7 bases matching TRBD2. The origin of this receptor is a man in his fifties with acute or convalescent COVID-19. This receptor carries the CDR3 CASSLGLAEDTQYF. The DNA is as follows: TGCGCCAGCAGCTTGGGACTAGCTGAAGATACGCAGTATTTT.